Listed below are T cell receptor beta chains from one sample, sequenced in a study of T cell changes during pregnancy in multiple sclerosis. Assay: immunoSEQ multiplex PCR; the TCRdb copy retains only in-frame clones and omits some. This sample has about 48,000 clones, with 90% to 95% found just once. This specimen consisted of CD4+ T cells from peripheral blood mononuclear cells, obtained in the first trimester of pregnancy. The receptors shown here come from a female donor with multiple sclerosis, enrolled in a pregnancy study. CDR3s include the opening cysteine and the closing phenylalanine or tryptophan.

v_gene: TRBV2
CDR3aa: CASSKGTHIQYF

v_gene: TRBV21-1
CDR3aa: CASSKVRSQEQFF

v_gene: TRBV5-1
CDR3aa: CASTRAGDEKLFF

v_gene: TRBV7-2
CDR3aa: CASSLVSGVPQETQYF

v_gene: TRBV30
CDR3aa: CAWSVESEAFF

v_gene: TRBV9
CDR3aa: CASSVTGNYGYTF

v_gene: TRBV28
CDR3aa: CASSAGAPSGNTIYF

v_gene: TRBV19
CDR3aa: CASWGQLNQPQHF

v_gene: TRBV2
CDR3aa: CASSESRTIPGTEAFF

v_gene: TRBV18
CDR3aa: CASSPWGTGRNTGELFF